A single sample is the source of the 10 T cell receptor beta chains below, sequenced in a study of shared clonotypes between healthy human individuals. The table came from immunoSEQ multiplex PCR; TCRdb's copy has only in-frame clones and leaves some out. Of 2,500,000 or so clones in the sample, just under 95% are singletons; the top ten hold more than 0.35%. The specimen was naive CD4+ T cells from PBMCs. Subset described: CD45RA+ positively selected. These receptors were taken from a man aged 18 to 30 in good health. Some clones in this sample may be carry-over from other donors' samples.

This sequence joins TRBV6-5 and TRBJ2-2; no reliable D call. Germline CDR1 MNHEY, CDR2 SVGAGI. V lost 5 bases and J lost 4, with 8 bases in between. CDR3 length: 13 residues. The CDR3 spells CASSPLVTGELFF. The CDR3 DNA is TGTGCCAGCAGTCCCTTGGTCACCGGGGAGCTGTTTTTT.

The CDR3 here is CASSPFLVSLNTEAFF. The CDR3, as DNA: TGTGCCAGCAGCCCATTCCTAGTCAGCCTGAACACTGAAGCTTTCTTT. The chain carries TRBV7-8 and TRBJ1-1; D ambiguous. This CDR3 region has 16 residues. Germline values: CDR1 SGHVS, CDR2 FQNEAQ. The V end was cut by 5 bases, the J end by 0 bases, with 16 bases between.

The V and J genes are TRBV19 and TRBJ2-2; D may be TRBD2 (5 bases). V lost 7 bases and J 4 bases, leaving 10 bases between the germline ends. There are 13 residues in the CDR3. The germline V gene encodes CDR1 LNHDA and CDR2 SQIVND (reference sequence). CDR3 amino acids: CASIGLTTGELFF. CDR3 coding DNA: TGTGCCAGTATCGGACTCACCACCGGGGAGCTGTTTTTT.

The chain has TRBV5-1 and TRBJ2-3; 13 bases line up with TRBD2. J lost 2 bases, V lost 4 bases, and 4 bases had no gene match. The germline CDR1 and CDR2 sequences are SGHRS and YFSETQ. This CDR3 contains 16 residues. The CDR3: CASSQGTSGNTDTQYF. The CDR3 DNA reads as TGCGCCAGCAGCCAAGGGACTAGCGGGAACACAGATACGCAGTATTTT.

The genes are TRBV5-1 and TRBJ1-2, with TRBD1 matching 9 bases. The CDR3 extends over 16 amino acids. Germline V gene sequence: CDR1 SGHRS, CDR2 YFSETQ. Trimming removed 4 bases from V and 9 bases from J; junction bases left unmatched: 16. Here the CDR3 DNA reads TGCGCCAGCAGCCCCGGGACAGGGTTTTCCCCCAATCGCTACACCTTC. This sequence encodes CASSPGTGFSPNRYTF. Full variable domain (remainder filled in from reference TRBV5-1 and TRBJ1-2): KAGVTQTPRYLIKTRGQQVTLSCSPISGHRSVSWYQQTPGQGLQFLFEYFSETQRNKGNFPGRFSGRQFSNSRSEMNVSTLELGDSALYLCASSPGTGFSPNRYTFGSGTRLTVV.

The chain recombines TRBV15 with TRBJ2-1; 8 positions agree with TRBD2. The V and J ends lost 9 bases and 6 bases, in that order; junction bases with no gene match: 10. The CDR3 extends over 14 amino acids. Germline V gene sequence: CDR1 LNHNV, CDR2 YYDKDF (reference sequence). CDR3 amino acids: CATGPGRARNEQFF. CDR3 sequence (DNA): TGTGCCACGGGGCCCGGGAGGGCCCGCAATGAGCAGTTCTTC.

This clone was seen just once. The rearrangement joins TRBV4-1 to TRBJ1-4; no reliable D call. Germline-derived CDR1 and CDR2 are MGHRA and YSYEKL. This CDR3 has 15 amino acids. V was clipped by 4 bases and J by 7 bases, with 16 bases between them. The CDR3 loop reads CASSRGENSLEKLFF. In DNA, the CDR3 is TGCGCCAGCAGCCGCGGGGAGAACTCTCTTGAAAAACTGTTTTTT.

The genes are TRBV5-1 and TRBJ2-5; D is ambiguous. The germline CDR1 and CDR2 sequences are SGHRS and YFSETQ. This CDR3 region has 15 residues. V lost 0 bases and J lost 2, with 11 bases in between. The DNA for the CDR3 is TGCGCCAGCAGCTTGGTAGTCACTACACAAGAGACCCAGTACTTC. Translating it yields CASSLVVTTQETQYF. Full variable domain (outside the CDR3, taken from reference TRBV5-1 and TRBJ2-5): KAGVTQTPRYLIKTRGQQVTLSCSPISGHRSVSWYQQTPGQGLQFLFEYFSETQRNKGNFPGRFSGRQFSNSRSEMNVSTLELGDSALYLCASSLVVTTQETQYFGPGTRLLVL.

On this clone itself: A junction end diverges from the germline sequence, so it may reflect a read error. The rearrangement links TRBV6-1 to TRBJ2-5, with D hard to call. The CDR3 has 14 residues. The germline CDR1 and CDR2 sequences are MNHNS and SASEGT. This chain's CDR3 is CASSEGVGQGTQYF. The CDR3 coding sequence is TGTGCCAGCAGTGAAGGGGTGGGTCAAGGGACCCAGTACTTC.

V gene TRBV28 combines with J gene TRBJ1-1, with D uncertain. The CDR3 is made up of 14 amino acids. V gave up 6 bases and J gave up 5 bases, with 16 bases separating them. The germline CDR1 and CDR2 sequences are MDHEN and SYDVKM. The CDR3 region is CASSTPGVGTEAFF. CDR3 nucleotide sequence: TGTGCCAGCAGCACCCCCGGGGTAGGAACTGAAGCTTTCTTT. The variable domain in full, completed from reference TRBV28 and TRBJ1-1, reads DVKVTQSSRYLVKRTGEKVFLECVQDMDHENMFWYRQDPGLGLRLIYFSYDVKMKEKGDIPEGYSVSREKKERFSLILESASTNQTSMYLCASSTPGVGTEAFFGQGTRLTVV.